One and the same sample provided the 26 T cell receptor beta chains below, sequenced in a study of blood T cell repertoires in COVID-19. Using immunoSEQ multiplex PCR, the repertoire was profiled, and TCRdb retains in-frame clones only, with some absent. The sample contains roughly 150,000 clones, roughly 77% of which appear only once. The specimen sequenced was peripheral blood. The receptor source for this set is a human donor in a cohort sampled during active COVID-19.

The rearrangement links TRBV6-6 to TRBJ1-1; D perhaps matches TRBD1 (5 bases). Germline CDR1 is MNHNY and CDR2 is SVGAGI (reference sequence). V dropped 8 bases and J dropped 3 bases, with 10 bases sitting between them. The CDR3 spans 12 residues. CDR3 sequence: CASGGADTEAFF. CDR3 nucleotides: TGTGCCAGCGGCGGGGCAGACACTGAAGCTTTCTTT.

CDR3 nucleotides: TGTGCCAGCTACCCAGGGCATTCGGGAGGTGAAAAACTGTTTTTT. This gives the protein CASYPGHSGGEKLFF. This sequence joins TRBV6-5 and TRBJ1-4; the D gene is possibly TRBD1 (5 bases). This CDR3 has 15 amino acids. The V and J ends lost 8 bases and 7 bases respectively, with 20 bases between them. CDR1 is MNHEY, CDR2 SVGAGI, per germline.

This clone was seen a few times. The V gene is TRBV7-2, the J gene TRBJ2-1; 8 bases align to TRBD1. J gave up 4 bases and V 6 bases, and 2 bases lay outside the gene matches. Germline CDR1 and CDR2: SGHTA and FQGNSA. The CDR3 length is 13 residues. The CDR3 loop is CASRRTGYNEQFF. The CDR3 DNA sequence: TGTGCCAGCAGGAGGACAGGGTACAATGAGCAGTTCTTC.

This clone was observed a single time. The chain employs TRBV7-2 and TRBJ2-7; TRBD1 aligns across 7 bases. Germline V gene sequence: CDR1 SGHTA, CDR2 FQGNSA. V lost 8 bases, J lost 2 bases, and 6 bases stayed unmatched. This CDR3 region has 13 residues. CDR3 nucleotide sequence: TGTGCCAGCCTACAGGGGAACACCTACGAGCAGTACTTC. As protein: CASLQGNTYEQYF. Full variable domain (missing parts from reference TRBV7-2 and TRBJ2-7): GAGVSQSPSNKVTEKGKDVELRCDPISGHTALYWYRQSLGQGLEFLIYFQGNSAPDKSGLPSDRFSAERTGGSVSTLTIQRTQQEDSAVYLCASLQGNTYEQYFGPGTRLTVT.

V and J are TRBV6-5 and TRBJ2-2; no definite D call. This CDR3 has 12 amino acids. Germline-derived CDR1 and CDR2 are MNHEY and SVGAGI. The V end lost 2 bases, the J end lost 6 bases, and 4 bases lay between the germline ends. CDR3 amino acids: CASSYLAGELFF. Written as DNA, the CDR3 is TGTGCCAGCAGTTACCTTGCCGGGGAGCTGTTTTTT.

The chain's CDR3 is CAISATGGAGTSGSYNEQFF. CDR3 nucleotide sequence: TGTGCCATCAGCGCCACAGGGGGCGCCGGGACTAGCGGGAGTTACAATGAGCAGTTCTTC. This chain joins TRBV10-3 and TRBJ2-1; TRBD2 agrees at 14 bases. The CDR3 is 20 amino acids. Germline CDR1 and CDR2: ENHRY and SYGVKD. Unmatched junction bases numbered 17, after V lost 6 bases and J lost 4 bases.

The chain carries TRBV2 and TRBJ2-3; weak D call: TRBD2 (6 bases). Germline V lookup: CDR1 SNHLY, CDR2 FYNNEI. The CDR3 loop spans 15 amino acids. V was clipped by 5 bases and J by 0 bases, with 12 bases between them. DNA of the CDR3: TGTGCCAGCAGTAACAGCGGGCTTAGCACAGATACGCAGTATTTT. Amino acid sequence: CASSNSGLSTDTQYF. Supplemented by reference TRBV2 and TRBJ2-3, the full variable domain reads EPEVTQTPSHQVTQMGQEVILRCVPISNHLYFYWYRQILGQKVEFLVSFYNNEISEKSEIFDDQFSVERPDGSNFTLKIRSTKLEDSAMYFCASSNSGLSTDTQYFGPGTRLTVL.

The chain employs TRBV10-1 and TRBJ1-6; no firm D call. Germline CDR1 is WNHNN and CDR2 is SYGVQD (reference sequence). This CDR3 spans 13 amino acids. Trimming removed 6 bases at V and 7 bases at J, with 10 bases between. CDR3 nucleotide sequence: TGCGCCAGCAGCGCGGAAACCAATTCACCCCTCCACTTT. Amino acids: CASSAETNSPLHF.

The genes are TRBV5-4 and TRBJ1-1, with 9 bases aligning to TRBD1. CDR1 SGHNT and CDR2 YYREEE come from the germline V gene (reference sequence). Trimming at V came to 6 bases and at J to 0 bases, leaving 12 bases not matched to a gene. The CDR3 consists of 17 residues. Here the CDR3 DNA reads TGTGCCAGCACCCGGGTGTGGGACAGGGTTGTGAACACTGAAGCTTTCTTT. The encoded protein is CASTRVWDRVVNTEAFF.

This chain's CDR3 is CASSLEGGFYEQYF. The CDR3 nucleotides are TGTGCCAGCAGTTTAGAAGGGGGATTCTACGAGCAGTACTTC. The J gene is TRBJ2-7, the V gene TRBV27; tentatively, D is TRBD1 (6 bases). Trimming pared 2 bases from V and 3 bases from J, leaving 11 bases between. Germline loops: CDR1 MNHEY, CDR2 SMNVEV (reference sequence). The CDR3 totals 14 residues.

This clone has only a few counts. It may be a read error: a sequence one base away is much more abundant. In the same sample, other DNA sequences code for this CDR3. The V call is TRBV9, the J call TRBJ1-3; tentative D call: TRBD1 (5 bases). V lost 4 bases, J lost 0 bases, and 11 bases lay in between. The germline V gene encodes CDR1 SGDLS and CDR2 YYNGEE. The CDR3 covers 15 residues. This chain's CDR3 is CASSPRGISGNTIYF. For the CDR3, the DNA is TGTGCCAGCAGCCCTCGGGGGATCTCTGGAAACACCATATATTTT.

This chain links TRBV6-5 with TRBJ2-7, with 7 bases lining up with TRBD1. The J segment lost 3 bases and the V segment lost 0 bases, leaving 8 bases of the junction unmatched. The CDR3 is 16 residues long. The germline CDR1 and CDR2 sequences are MNHEY and SVGAGI. This chain's CDR3 is CASSYSIGQEHYEQYF. The CDR3 DNA follows: TGTGCCAGCAGTTACTCGATCGGACAGGAACACTACGAGCAGTACTTC.

The chain links TRBV6-5 to TRBJ2-7, with D unresolved. The CDR3 contains 11 residues. Germline lookup yields CDR1 MNHEY and CDR2 SVGAGI. V was trimmed by 7 bases and J by 3 bases, leaving 7 bases between them. CDR3: CASNILYEQYF. The CDR3 region has the DNA TGTGCCAGCAATATACTCTACGAGCAGTACTTC.

The chain is built from TRBV5-4 and TRBJ1-6, with D possibly matching TRBD1 (5 bases). There are 15 residues in the CDR3. CDR1 is SGHNT, CDR2 YYREEE, per germline (reference sequence). V lost 0 bases and J 9 bases, leaving 13 bases between the germline ends. The CDR3, as DNA: TGTGCCAGCAGCTTGGAGGGAGGGGAAGGTTCACCCCTCCACTTT. As protein: CASSLEGGEGSPLHF. Full variable domain (remainder filled in from reference TRBV5-4 and TRBJ1-6): ETGVTQSPTHLIKTRGQQVTLRCSSQSGHNTVSWYQQALGQGPQFIFQYYREEENGRGNFPPRFSGLQFPNYSSELNVNALELDDSALYLCASSLEGGEGSPLHFGNGTRLTVT.

The rearrangement uses TRBV2 and TRBJ1-5; 12 nucleotides align to TRBD1. The CDR3 has 15 residues. V shed 7 bases, J shed 7 bases, and the junction held 8 bases outside the gene matches. Germline CDR1 SNHLY, CDR2 FYNNEI. As DNA, the CDR3 is TGTGCCAGCAATCGGGGACAGGGGGCCGGGCAGCCCCAGCATTTT. It translates to CASNRGQGAGQPQHF.

This sequence joins TRBV21-1 and TRBJ1-2; the table's D call, TRBD1, has no DNA check behind it. TRBV21-1 is a pseudogene segment. This CDR3 comprises 14 residues. CDR3 loop: CATGTEPIMGGYTF. CDR3 nucleotides: TGTGCCACCGGGACAGAGCCTATTATGGGGGGCTACACCTTC.

This chain joins TRBV5-4 and TRBJ1-1, with 11 bases aligning to TRBD1. V trimming: 4 bases; J trimming: 1 base; junction bases outside the gene matches: 6. CDR3 length: 16 amino acids. Looked up from germline, CDR1 is SGHNT and CDR2 is YYREEE (reference sequence). CDR3 coding DNA: TGTGCCAGCAGCCGAACCGGGACAGGGGGGAACACTGAAGCTTTCTTT. The encoded protein is CASSRTGTGGNTEAFF.

The V call is TRBV6-2 or TRBV6-3, the J call TRBJ2-1; 9 nucleotides agree with TRBD1. The ends lost 5 bases at V and 8 bases at J; junction bases unmatched: 13. The CDR3 consists of 16 residues. CDR1 and CDR2 from the germline V gene are MNHEY and SVGEGT. The CDR3 DNA reads as TGTGCCAGCAGTCCGCACTCGGGACAGGGAGAGCATGAGCAGTTCTTC. Protein product: CASSPHSGQGEHEQFF.

The J gene is TRBJ1-5, the V gene TRBV15; weak D call: TRBD1 (5 bases). CDR3 length equals 14 residues. Germline assignment: CDR1 LNHNV and CDR2 YYDKDF (reference sequence). V gave up 9 bases and J gave up 5 bases, with 17 bases separating them. CDR3 amino acids: CATRARVTDQPQHF. CDR3 sequence (DNA): TGTGCCACTCGCGCCAGGGTTACTGATCAGCCCCAGCATTTT.

The V gene is TRBV5-6, the J gene TRBJ2-5; D not certain. This CDR3 comprises 15 residues. The germline CDR1 and CDR2 sequences are SGHDT and YYEEEE. The V end was cut by 1 base, the J end by 3 bases, with 13 bases between. This CDR3 reads CASSLSRQAKETQYF. As DNA, the CDR3 is TGTGCCAGCAGCTTGTCTCGCCAAGCCAAAGAGACCCAGTACTTC.

This rearrangement joins TRBV4-1 to TRBJ2-1, with a possible D match to TRBD2 (6 bases). The CDR3 is made up of 15 amino acids. Deletions cut 6 bases from V and 0 bases from J, with 12 bases between. Per the germline V gene, CDR1 is MGHRA and CDR2 is YSYEKL. CDR3 loop: CASRHGTPSYNEQFF. DNA of the CDR3: TGCGCCAGCAGGCACGGGACTCCCTCCTACAATGAGCAGTTCTTC.

The V and J genes are TRBV9 and TRBJ2-2; maybe TRBD1 (6 bases). The germline V gene encodes CDR1 SGDLS and CDR2 YYNGEE. The CDR3 runs 14 residues. Deletions cut 1 base from V and 4 bases from J, with 8 bases between. CDR3 nucleotide sequence: TGTGCCAGCAGCGTATCAGGGGCCACCGGGGAGCTGTTTTTT. The encoded protein is CASSVSGATGELFF.

The J gene is TRBJ2-6, the V gene TRBV27; 8 bases fit TRBD2. CDR1 and CDR2 from the germline V gene are MNHEY and SMNVEV (reference sequence). This CDR3 spans 18 amino acids. Trimming at V came to 6 bases and at J to 0 bases, leaving 10 bases not matched to a gene. Written as DNA, the CDR3 is TGTGCCAGCAGGGGATTTGCGGGGGGCTCCTCTGGGGCCAACGTCCTGACTTTC. Its protein product is CASRGFAGGSSGANVLTF. The full variable domain, with the rest looked up from reference TRBV27 and TRBJ2-6, is EAQVTQNPRYLITVTGKKLTVTCSQNMNHEYMSWYRQDPGLGLRQIYYSMNVEVTDKGDVPEGYKVSRKEKRNFPLILESPSPNQTSLYFCASRGFAGGSSGANVLTFGAGSRLTVL.

The V gene is TRBV7-6, the J gene TRBJ2-3; 11 bases align to TRBD2. The germline V gene has CDR1 SGHVS and CDR2 FNYEAQ. The CDR3 sequence is 16 residues long. V trimming: 1 base; J trimming: 1 base; junction bases outside the gene matches: 1. In DNA, the CDR3 is TGTGCCAGCAGCTTAGAACTAGCGGGAGGCACAGATACGCAGTATTTT. Its protein is CASSLELAGGTDTQYF.

This chain connects TRBV18 to TRBJ2-7, with TRBD2 as a possible D gene (6 bases). Trimming removed 6 bases from V and 3 bases from J, with 9 bases in between. Germline V gene data show CDR1 as KGHSH and CDR2 as LQKENI. The CDR3 runs to 12 residues. The CDR3 DNA sequence: TGTGCCAGCTCCGGGGGAGGCTACGAGCAGTACTTC. It encodes CASSGGGYEQYF.

CDR3 DNA: TGTGCCAGCGAGTCCAGGACCTACGAGCAGTACTTC. Translated: CASESRTYEQYF. The genes are TRBV3-1 (or the pseudogene TRBV3-2) and TRBJ2-7; D call uncertain. This CDR3 region has 12 residues. V dropped 8 bases and J dropped 2 bases, with 10 bases sitting between them. Looked up from germline, CDR1 is LGHDT and CDR2 is YNNKEL (reference sequence).